This T cell receptor beta chain comes out of a study of OX40 agonist ivuxolimab in advanced cancers. In the study overall: Six ivuxolimab dose levels, 0.01 to 10 mg/kg, were given intravenously every 2 weeks.

Clones were sequenced by immunoSEQ multiplex PCR, and TCRdb holds only the in-frame ones, with some missing. The sample holds about 46,000 clones, around 87% seen once. Trimming stripped 5 bases from V and 1 base from J, with 11 bases between. The CDR3 spans 14 residues. The germline CDR1 and CDR2 sequences are SGHDN and FVKESK. Material: CD4+ or CD8+ T cells sorted from blood, obtained in a trial of the OX40 agonist ivuxolimab. V is TRBV14 and J is TRBJ1-1; perhaps TRBD1 as D (5 bases). The sequence was collected from an adult with an advanced solid tumor such as melanoma, head and neck, liver or kidney cancer. In DNA, the CDR3 is TGTGCCAGCAGCTGGGGACCGGGGAACACTGAAGCTTTCTTT. It encodes CASSWGPGNTEAFF.